This T cell receptor beta chain appears in the sequencing data of a study of response to subunit inactivated influenza vaccine (dated by TCRdb to 2017 to 2018). A note on the overall study: Deep quantitative profiling of the T cell receptor repertoire was used in the study to follow responses to a trivalent subunit inactivated influenza vaccine.

V loses 3 bases, J loses 0 bases, and the germline ends lie 10 bases apart. Reading the germline V gene (reference sequence) gives CDR1 DFQATT and CDR2 SNEGSKA. From its cysteine to its phenylalanine, the CDR3 spans 14 amino acids. CDR3 DNA only is kept here, 42 bases in frame from base 1. The library was generated by RT-PCR. Sequenced using an Illumina HiSeq 2500. The public reads were run again by TCRdb, first through fastp at Q25 and then through MiXCR, and only productive beta chains were kept. Rows with a matching CDR3 protein are joined into one entry that keeps the most common DNA and genes. In this sample the table shows about 780,000 distinct CDR3 sequences, about a fifth of which occur a single time. The top ten hold about a tenth of the sample. Points on this clonotype: It has no known antigen specificity. Base qualities were left out, and no much larger clone turns up one base away.

Overall results and qualifications from the work: The authors suggested that each seasonal influenza vaccination may recruit only a limited number of new T cells.

The chain is encoded by TRBV20-1 joined to TRBJ2-3; the D segment could be TRBD2, given 6 matching bases. The sample consisted of PBMCs from blood, taken about 5 days after vaccination. This sequence was found in a middle-aged man who received an inactivated influenza vaccine. Donor details come from another sample of the same person, matched by shared clones. The nucleotides are TGCAGTGCTAGTATGGGGACTAGCACAGATACGCAGTATTTT. This encodes CSASMGTSTDTQYF.